What follows is one T cell receptor (beta chain) and its context. This clonotype came up a few times. Its cognate antigen has yet to be identified. The sample holds no much larger clone one base away, and base qualities are not on file. Looking up the germline V gene yields CDR1 ENHRY and CDR2 SYGVKD. The CDR3 goes from the cysteine to the phenylalanine over 13 residues. Only CDR3 DNA is held: 39 bases, read in frame from base 1. At the junction V is shortened by 5 bases and J by 9 bases, with 13 bases in between. This specimen belongs to a study of T cells after yellow fever vaccination (dated by TCRdb to between 2018 and 2021). Context from the whole study: The SMART-Seq v4 Ultra Low Input RNA kit was used to prepare libraries from fractions with low cell numbers. To follow T-cell clones before and after primary and booster YFV17D yellow fever vaccination, bulk TCR alpha and beta repertoires were sequenced over time. Two healthy male donors, one aged 18 to 30 and one aged 30 to 40 years, were included in the cohort. Blood samples were taken at several timepoints before and after primary and secondary immunization, and bulk PBMC replicates and cell subsets were isolated. Paper-wide results and their limitations: A small share of clonotypes occurred in both CD4 and CD8 compartments, likely arising from convergent recombination. Computational filtering was needed because FACS-sorted repertoires could contain abundant contaminating clonotypes from the bulk population. The study included only two donors, which limits how far the findings can be generalized. After the booster, most of the clones that had expanded following primary vaccination were detected again (around 95% of CD4 and around nine tenths of CD8), which suggests that memory was broadly maintained. The secondary T-cell response was weaker than the primary response but faster, peaking on day 5 instead of day 15.

The sample's treatment or condition label, decoded: live attenuated yellow fever vaccine strain. Two biological replicates of bulk PBMCs were collected at each blood-draw timepoint. A standard Ficoll-Paque protocol was used to isolate PBMCs from peripheral blood. TriZol was used to extract RNA from bulk PBMCs, CD4 and CD8 fractions, and dextramer-positive and dextramer-negative fractions. These reads were obtained on an Illumina NovaSeq 6000. TCR cDNA was made using 5'RACE template switching, a step that added a universal primer site and unique molecular identifiers. Priming of cDNA synthesis was performed from both the TCR alpha and TCR beta constant segments. Library amplification involved two PCR steps, and the second step added sample barcodes and sequencing adapters. Sequencing of libraries was performed on Illumina HiSeq 2500 (2x100 bp) or NovaSeq (2x150 bp). The study's processing was this. MIGEC was used to demultiplex reads and collapse the reads into UMI consensus sequences, and MiXCR was used for V(D)J alignment. Using edgeR on replicate PBMC samples, clonotypes were called vaccine-responding if FDR was below 0.01 and the log2 fold change was above 5 up to day 15. Each bulk clonotype received a CD4 or CD8 identity based on whether the sequenced CD4 or CD8 repertoire contained that clonotype at higher abundance. TCRdb redid the processing of the public reads, applying fastp at Q25 and MiXCR, and retained in-frame beta chains. Each CDR3 protein gets just one entry, which takes the most common genes and DNA from the rows behind it. What appears here as the V and J calls and clone size reflects TCRdb's work, not the paper's. The sample contains about 300,000 distinct CDR3 sequences, roughly 4.3% of them found a single time. The top ten hold less than 25% of the sample.

This clonotype was obtained from a man aged 18 to 30 who received the YFV17D yellow fever vaccine. The sample was PBMCs, taken 5 days after the yellow fever booster vaccination. Recombination connected TRBV10-3 to TRBJ2-2; no D gene is confidently identified. The CDR3 region reads CAISLSKGRELFF. The sequenced DNA is TGTGCCATCAGTCTCAGTAAGGGCCGGGAGCTGTTTTTT.